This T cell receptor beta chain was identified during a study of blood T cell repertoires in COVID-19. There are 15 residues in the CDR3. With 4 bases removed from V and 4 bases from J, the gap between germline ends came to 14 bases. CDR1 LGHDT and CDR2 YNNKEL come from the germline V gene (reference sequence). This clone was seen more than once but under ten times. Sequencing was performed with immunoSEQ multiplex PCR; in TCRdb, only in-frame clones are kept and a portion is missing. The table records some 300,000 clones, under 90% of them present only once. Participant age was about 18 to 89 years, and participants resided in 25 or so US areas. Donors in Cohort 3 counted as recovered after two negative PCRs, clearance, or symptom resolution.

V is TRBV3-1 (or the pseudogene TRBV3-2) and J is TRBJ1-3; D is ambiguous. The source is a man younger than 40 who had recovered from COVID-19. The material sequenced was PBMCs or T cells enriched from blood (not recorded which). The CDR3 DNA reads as TGTGCCAGCAGCCCCATGGGAGGGATAGGAAACACCATATATTTT. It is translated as CASSPMGGIGNTIYF.